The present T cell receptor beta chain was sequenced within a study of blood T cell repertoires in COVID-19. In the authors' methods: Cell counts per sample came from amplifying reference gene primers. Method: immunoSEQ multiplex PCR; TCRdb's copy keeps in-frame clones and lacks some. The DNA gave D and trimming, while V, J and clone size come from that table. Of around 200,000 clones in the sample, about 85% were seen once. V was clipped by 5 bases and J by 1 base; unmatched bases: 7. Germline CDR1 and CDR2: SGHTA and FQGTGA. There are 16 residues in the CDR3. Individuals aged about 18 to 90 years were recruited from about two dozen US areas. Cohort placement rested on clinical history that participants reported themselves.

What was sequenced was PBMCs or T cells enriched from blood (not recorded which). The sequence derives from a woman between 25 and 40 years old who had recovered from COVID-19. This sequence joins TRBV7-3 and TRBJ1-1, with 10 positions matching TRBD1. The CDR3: CASSPRQGATNTEAFF. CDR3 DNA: TGTGCCAGCAGCCCTAGACAGGGGGCAACGAACACTGAAGCTTTCTTT.